What follows are 14 T cell receptor beta chains derived from one specimen sequenced in a study of PD-1 blockade in classical Hodgkin lymphoma. Time point specified: cycle 4 day 1 (C4D1), after more than 5 weeks of nivolumab. Following autologous stem cell transplantation, relapse occurred in every patient, and exposure to brentuximab vedotin varied. Here immunoSEQ multiplex PCR was the method, and the copy in TCRdb shows in-frame clones only, minus some. The table includes around 92,000 clones, more than 80% detected once. Here the sequenced sample was peripheral blood mononuclear cells (PBMCs), taken before the fourth cycle of nivolumab. Receptor source: a human donor with classical Hodgkin lymphoma.

This clone was counted a single time. J is TRBJ1-1 and V is TRBV7-9; 8 bases are a match to TRBD1. Losses at the gene ends were 4 bases for V and 10 bases for J; bases not matched to a gene: 8. Germline assignment: CDR1 SEHNR and CDR2 FQNEAQ (reference sequence). CDR3 length equals 13 residues. DNA of the CDR3: TGTGCCAGCAGCTCAGTCGGACAGGGAGGAGCTTTCTTT. The encoded protein is CASSSVGQGGAFF.

The J gene is TRBJ2-6, the V gene TRBV7-2; D is undetermined. The CDR3 is made up of 15 amino acids. Germline V CDR1 and CDR2: SGHTA, FQGNSA. The V end was cut by 5 bases, the J end by 3 bases, with 11 bases between. CDR3 in amino acids: CASSTAWLGANVLTF. The CDR3, as DNA: TGTGCCAGCAGCACTGCCTGGCTTGGGGCCAACGTCCTGACTTTC. The whole variable domain, remainder taken from reference TRBV7-2 and TRBJ2-6, is GAGVSQSPSNKVTEKGKDVELRCDPISGHTALYWYRQSLGQGLEFLIYFQGNSAPDKSGLPSDRFSAERTGGSVSTLTIQRTQQEDSAVYLCASSTAWLGANVLTFGAGSRLTVL.

CDR3 sequence (DNA): TGTGCCATCAGTGAGGGTAGCACAGGGGATGGCGAGCAGTACTTC. Its protein is CAISEGSTGDGEQYF. The genes are TRBV10-3 and TRBJ2-7, with 7 bases that match TRBD1. Germline CDR1 is ENHRY and CDR2 is SYGVKD. With V trimmed by 2 bases and J by 6 bases, 10 bases remained unmatched. The CDR3 covers 15 residues.

This clone was picked up many times. This chain links TRBV7-6 with TRBJ2-7; the match to TRBD1 covers 8 bases. Losses at the gene ends were 5 bases for V and 0 bases for J; bases not matched to a gene: 18. Germline V gene data show CDR1 as SGHVS and CDR2 as FNYEAQ. This CDR3 region has 19 residues. The CDR3: CASSPRAGGVTLNSYEQYF. The DNA of the CDR3 is TGTGCCAGCAGCCCGCGGGCAGGGGGCGTGACTTTAAACTCCTACGAGCAGTACTTC.

The CDR3 DNA is TGTGCCAGCAGTCGAGGAGGTTGGGAGACCCAGTACTTC. Amino acids: CASSRGGWETQYF. This rearrangement joins TRBV27 to TRBJ2-5, with a tentative D call TRBD2 (5 bases). V lost 5 bases to trimming and J lost 5 bases, with 12 bases between them. Germline CDR1 is MNHEY and CDR2 is SMNVEV (reference sequence). The CDR3 covers 13 residues.

This rearrangement joins TRBV28 to TRBJ2-7; D assignment may be TRBD1 or TRBD2 (5 bases each). Trimming removed 5 bases at V and 2 bases at J, with 16 bases between. The CDR3 is made up of 15 amino acids. From germline, CDR1 is MDHEN and CDR2 SYDVKM. This chain's CDR3 is CASSTPGTGPYEQYF. The CDR3 DNA reads as TGTGCCAGCAGTACCCCCGGGACCGGACCCTACGAGCAGTACTTC.

The V call is TRBV7-3, the J call TRBJ2-1, with D maybe TRBD2 (6 bases). The V gene's germline CDR1 is SGHTA and CDR2 FQGTGA. The CDR3 is made up of 14 amino acids. Trimming pared 0 bases from V and 9 bases from J, leaving 12 bases between. The CDR3 reads CASSLTGTQSEQFF. The CDR3 nucleotides are TGTGCCAGCAGCTTAACCGGGACTCAGTCTGAGCAGTTCTTC.

CDR3 amino acids: CASSPRPQVDTGELFF. CDR3 nucleotides: TGTGCCAGCTCACCAAGGCCTCAGGTTGACACCGGGGAGCTGTTTTTT. V and J are TRBV18 and TRBJ2-2; no clear D. Germline V gene data show CDR1 as KGHSH and CDR2 as LQKENI. The CDR3 covers 16 residues. V was pared by 2 bases and J by 3 bases, with 13 bases between.

A single count supports this clone. The chain uses TRBV5-4 and TRBJ2-2; TRBD2 matches at 14 bases. After removal of 4 bases from V and 7 bases from J, the junction contained 3 bases not matched to a gene. The V gene's germline CDR1 is SGHNT and CDR2 YYREEE (reference sequence). The CDR3 loop spans 15 amino acids. CDR3 coding DNA: TGTGCCAGCAGCCTGGGGACTAGCGGGAGCGGGGAGCTGTTTTTT. Translating it yields CASSLGTSGSGELFF.

The rearrangement joins TRBV5-1 to TRBJ1-2; 8 nucleotides align to TRBD1. This CDR3 has 16 residues. Germline CDR1 is SGHRS and CDR2 is YFSETQ. The ends lost 4 bases at V and 2 bases at J; junction bases unmatched: 10. Here the CDR3 reads CASSLEMTGANYGYTF. The CDR3 region has the DNA TGCGCCAGCAGCCTCGAGATGACAGGGGCGAACTATGGCTACACCTTC.

The chain couples TRBV14 to TRBJ2-7, with 9 bases lining up with TRBD1. The V segment lost 4 bases and the J segment 6 bases; nucleotides outside the gene matches: 13. The CDR3 contains 16 residues. Looked up from germline, CDR1 is SGHDN and CDR2 is FVKESK. In nucleotides, the CDR3 is TGTGCCAGCAGCCCGGGACAGGGTTTTGTGTTTGGCGAGCAGTACTTC. This encodes CASSPGQGFVFGEQYF.

This chain joins TRBV5-4 and TRBJ2-7; D is possibly TRBD1 (6 bases). Germline V CDR1 and CDR2: SGHNT, YYREEE (reference sequence). The CDR3 sequence is 13 residues long. Trimming removed 4 bases at V and 4 bases at J, with 12 bases between. The CDR3 reads CASSRTDGYEQYF. CDR3 DNA: TGTGCCAGCAGCCGGACAGATGGTTACGAGCAGTACTTC.

V usage is TRBV5-1 and J usage is TRBJ2-2, with D uncertain. CDR1 SGHRS and CDR2 YFSETQ come from the germline V gene. Trimming cost V 0 bases and J 7 bases, with 4 bases left between them. This CDR3 has 12 amino acids. The CDR3 is CASSLEIGELFF. CDR3 coding DNA: TGCGCCAGCAGCTTGGAGATCGGGGAGCTGTTTTTT.

The genes are TRBV5-1 and TRBJ1-4; 7 nucleotides line up with TRBD1. With 2 bases clipped from V and 7 bases from J, the junction kept 5 bases outside the gene matches. CDR1 is SGHRS, CDR2 YFSETQ, per germline. This CDR3 region has 14 residues. The CDR3 DNA reads as TGCGCCAGCAGCTTACAGGGGTCTGGTGAAAAACTGTTTTTT. Translated, it gives CASSLQGSGEKLFF.